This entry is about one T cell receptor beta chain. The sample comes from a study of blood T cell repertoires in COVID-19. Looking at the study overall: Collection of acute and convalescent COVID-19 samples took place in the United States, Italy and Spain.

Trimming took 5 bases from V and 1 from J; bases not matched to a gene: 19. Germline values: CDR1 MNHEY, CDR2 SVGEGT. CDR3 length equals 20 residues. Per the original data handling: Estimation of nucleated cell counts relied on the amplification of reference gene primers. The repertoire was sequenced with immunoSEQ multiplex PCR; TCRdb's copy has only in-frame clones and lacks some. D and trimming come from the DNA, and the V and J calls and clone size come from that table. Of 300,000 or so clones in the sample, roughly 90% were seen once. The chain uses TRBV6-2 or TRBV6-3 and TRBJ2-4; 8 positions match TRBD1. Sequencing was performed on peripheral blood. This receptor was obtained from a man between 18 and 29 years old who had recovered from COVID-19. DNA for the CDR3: TGTGCCAGCAGTCTGACGCCGGGACAGGATGGCCTCGGGGCCAAAAACATTCAGTACTTC. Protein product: CASSLTPGQDGLGAKNIQYF.